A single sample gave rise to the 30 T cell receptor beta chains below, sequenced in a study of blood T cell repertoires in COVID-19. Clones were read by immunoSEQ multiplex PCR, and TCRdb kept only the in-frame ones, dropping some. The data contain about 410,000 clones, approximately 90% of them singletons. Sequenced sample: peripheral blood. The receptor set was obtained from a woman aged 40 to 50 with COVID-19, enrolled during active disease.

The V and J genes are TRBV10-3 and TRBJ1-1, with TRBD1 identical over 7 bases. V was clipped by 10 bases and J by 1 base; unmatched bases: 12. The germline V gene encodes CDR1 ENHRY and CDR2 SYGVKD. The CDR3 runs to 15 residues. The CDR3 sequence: CATGGQINSNTEAFF. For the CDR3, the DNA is TGTGCCACAGGGGGACAGATCAACTCGAACACTGAAGCTTTCTTT.

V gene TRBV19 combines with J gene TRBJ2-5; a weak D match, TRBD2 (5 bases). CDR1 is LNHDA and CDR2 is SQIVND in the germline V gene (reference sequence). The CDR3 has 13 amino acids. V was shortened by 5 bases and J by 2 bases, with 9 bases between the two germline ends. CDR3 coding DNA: TGTGCCAGTAGTTGGTCGGGGCAAGAGACCCAGTACTTC. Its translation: CASSWSGQETQYF.

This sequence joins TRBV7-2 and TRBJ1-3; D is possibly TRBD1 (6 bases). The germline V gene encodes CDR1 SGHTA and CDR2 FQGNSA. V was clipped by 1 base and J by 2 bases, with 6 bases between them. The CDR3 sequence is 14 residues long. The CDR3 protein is CASSLDRAGNTIYF. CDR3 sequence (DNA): TGTGCCAGCAGCTTAGACAGGGCTGGAAACACCATATATTTT. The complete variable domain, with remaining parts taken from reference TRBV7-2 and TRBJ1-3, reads GAGVSQSPSNKVTEKGKDVELRCDPISGHTALYWYRQSLGQGLEFLIYFQGNSAPDKSGLPSDRFSAERTGGSVSTLTIQRTQQEDSAVYLCASSLDRAGNTIYFGEGSWLTVV.

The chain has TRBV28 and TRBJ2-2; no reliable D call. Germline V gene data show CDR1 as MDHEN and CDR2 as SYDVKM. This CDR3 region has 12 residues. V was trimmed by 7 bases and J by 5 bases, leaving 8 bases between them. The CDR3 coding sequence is TGTGCCAGCACTCGGAGTACCGGGGAGCTGTTTTTT. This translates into CASTRSTGELFF.

CDR3 in amino acids: CASSSTGTHYEQYF. CDR3 DNA sequence: TGTGCCAGCAGCTCCACCGGGACACACTACGAGCAGTACTTC. V and J are TRBV7-9 and TRBJ2-7; a possible D gene is TRBD1 (6 bases). The germline V gene encodes CDR1 SEHNR and CDR2 FQNEAQ (reference sequence). The CDR3 runs 14 residues. Trimming took 4 bases from V and 3 from J, leaving 13 bases between them.

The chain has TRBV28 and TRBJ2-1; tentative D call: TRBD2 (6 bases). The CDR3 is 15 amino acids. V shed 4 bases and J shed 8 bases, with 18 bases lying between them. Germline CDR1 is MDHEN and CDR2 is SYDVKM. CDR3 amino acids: CASSSALAKIHEQFF. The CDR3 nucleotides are TGTGCCAGCAGTTCAGCACTAGCAAAAATCCATGAGCAGTTCTTC.

The CDR3 is CASSLWEIGQRQYF. The CDR3 DNA sequence: TGCGCCAGCAGCTTGTGGGAGATAGGGCAACGGCAGTATTTT. The chain combines TRBV5-1 with TRBJ2-3, with TRBD2 as a possible D gene (5 bases). The CDR3 consists of 14 residues. Trimming removed 1 base from V and 11 bases from J, with 17 bases in between. Germline values: CDR1 SGHRS, CDR2 YFSETQ.

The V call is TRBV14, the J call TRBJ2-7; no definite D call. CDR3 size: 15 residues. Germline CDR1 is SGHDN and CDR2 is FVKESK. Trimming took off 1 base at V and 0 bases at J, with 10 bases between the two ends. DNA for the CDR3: TGTGCCAGCAGCCAAGGCCGCGGCAGCTCCTACGAGCAGTACTTC. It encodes CASSQGRGSSYEQYF.

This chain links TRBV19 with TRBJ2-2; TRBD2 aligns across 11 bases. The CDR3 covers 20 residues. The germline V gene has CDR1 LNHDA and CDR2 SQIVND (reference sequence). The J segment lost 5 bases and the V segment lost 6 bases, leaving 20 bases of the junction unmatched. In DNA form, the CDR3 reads TGTGCCAGTAGCCCCGGCGACAGGAGACTAGCGGGAAAGAGTACCGGGGAGCTGTTTTTT. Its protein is CASSPGDRRLAGKSTGELFF.

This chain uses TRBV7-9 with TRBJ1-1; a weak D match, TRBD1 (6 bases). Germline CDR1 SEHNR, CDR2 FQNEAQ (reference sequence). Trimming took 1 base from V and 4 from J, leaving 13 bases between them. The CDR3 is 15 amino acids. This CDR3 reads CASSLEGGLGTEAFF. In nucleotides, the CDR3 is TGTGCCAGCAGCTTAGAAGGGGGATTGGGCACTGAAGCTTTCTTT.

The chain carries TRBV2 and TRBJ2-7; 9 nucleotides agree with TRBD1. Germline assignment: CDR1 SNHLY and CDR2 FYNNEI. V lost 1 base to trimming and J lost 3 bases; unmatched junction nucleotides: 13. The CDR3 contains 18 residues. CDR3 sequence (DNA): TGTGCCAGCAGTGAAGGTAAATCAGGGACAGGGATTTTCTACGAGCAGTACTTC. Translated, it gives CASSEGKSGTGIFYEQYF.

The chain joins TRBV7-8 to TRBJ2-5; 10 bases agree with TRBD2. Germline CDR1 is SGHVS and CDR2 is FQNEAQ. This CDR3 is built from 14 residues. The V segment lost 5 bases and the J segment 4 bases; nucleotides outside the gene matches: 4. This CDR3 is CASSPAGGRETQYF. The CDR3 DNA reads TGTGCCAGCAGCCCAGCGGGGGGGCGAGAGACCCAGTACTTC.

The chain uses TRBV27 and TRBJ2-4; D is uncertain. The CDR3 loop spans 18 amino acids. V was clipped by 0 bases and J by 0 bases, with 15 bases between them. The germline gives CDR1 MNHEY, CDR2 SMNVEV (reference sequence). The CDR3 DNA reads TGTGCCAGCAGTTTATCGATCCCCCAGGATCTAGCCAAAAACATTCAGTACTTC. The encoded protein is CASSLSIPQDLAKNIQYF.

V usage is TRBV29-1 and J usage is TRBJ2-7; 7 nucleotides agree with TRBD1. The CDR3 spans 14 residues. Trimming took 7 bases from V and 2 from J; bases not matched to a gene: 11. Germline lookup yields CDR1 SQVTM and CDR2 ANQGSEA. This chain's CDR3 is CSGTTGSAAYEQYF. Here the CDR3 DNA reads TGCAGCGGCACGACAGGGTCGGCGGCCTACGAGCAGTACTTC.

CDR3: CASSVSTGSTDTQYF. CDR3 nucleotides: TGTGCCAGCAGCGTTTCGACAGGGTCCACAGATACGCAGTATTTT. This rearrangement joins TRBV9 to TRBJ2-3; 7 bases line up with TRBD1. V lost 2 bases and J lost 2; bases outside the gene matches: 5. This CDR3 spans 15 amino acids. Germline CDR1 reads SGDLS; CDR2 reads YYNGEE.

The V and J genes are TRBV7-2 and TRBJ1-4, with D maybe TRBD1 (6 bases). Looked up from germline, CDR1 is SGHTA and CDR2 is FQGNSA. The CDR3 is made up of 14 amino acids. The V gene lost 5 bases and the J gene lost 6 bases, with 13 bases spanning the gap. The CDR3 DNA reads TGTGCCAGCAGCCCACAGGGAATTGATGAAAAACTGTTTTTT. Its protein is CASSPQGIDEKLFF.

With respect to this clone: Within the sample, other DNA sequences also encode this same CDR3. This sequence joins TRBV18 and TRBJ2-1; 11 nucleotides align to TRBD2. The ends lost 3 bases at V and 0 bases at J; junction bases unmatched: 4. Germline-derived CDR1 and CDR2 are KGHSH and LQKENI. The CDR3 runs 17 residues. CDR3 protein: CASSPLTSGSSYNEQFF. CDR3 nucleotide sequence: TGTGCCAGCTCACCGCTCACTAGCGGGAGCTCCTACAATGAGCAGTTCTTC.

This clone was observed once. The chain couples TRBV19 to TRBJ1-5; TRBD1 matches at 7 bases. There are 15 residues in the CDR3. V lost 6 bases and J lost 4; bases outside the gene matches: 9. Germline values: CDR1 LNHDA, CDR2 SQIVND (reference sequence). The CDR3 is CASRTTGTANQPQHF. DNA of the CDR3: TGTGCCAGTAGGACGACGGGGACAGCAAATCAGCCCCAGCATTTT.

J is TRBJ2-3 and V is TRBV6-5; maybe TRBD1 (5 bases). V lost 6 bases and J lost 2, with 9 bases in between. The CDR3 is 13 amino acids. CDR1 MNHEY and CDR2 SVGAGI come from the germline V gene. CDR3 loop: CASRPQDTDTQYF. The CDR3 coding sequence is TGTGCCAGCAGGCCACAGGACACAGATACGCAGTATTTT.

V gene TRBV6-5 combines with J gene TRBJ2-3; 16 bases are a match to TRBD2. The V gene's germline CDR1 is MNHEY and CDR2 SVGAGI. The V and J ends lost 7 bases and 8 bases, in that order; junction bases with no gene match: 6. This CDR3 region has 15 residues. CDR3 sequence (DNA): TGTGCCAGCATCGGGACTAGCGGGGGGGCAGGTACGCAGTATTTT. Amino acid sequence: CASIGTSGGAGTQYF.

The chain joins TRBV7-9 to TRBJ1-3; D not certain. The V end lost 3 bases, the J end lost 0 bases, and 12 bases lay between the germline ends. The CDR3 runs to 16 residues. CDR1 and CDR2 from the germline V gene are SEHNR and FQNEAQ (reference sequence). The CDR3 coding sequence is TGTGCCAGCAGCTTGAAGAGAGTCCACTCTGGAAACACCATATATTTT. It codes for CASSLKRVHSGNTIYF.

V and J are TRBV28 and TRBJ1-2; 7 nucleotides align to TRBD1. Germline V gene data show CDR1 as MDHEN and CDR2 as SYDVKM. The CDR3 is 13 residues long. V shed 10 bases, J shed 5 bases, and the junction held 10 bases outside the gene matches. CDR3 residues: CAIISGTAYGYTF. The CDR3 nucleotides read TGTGCCATCATCTCCGGGACAGCGTATGGCTACACCTTC.

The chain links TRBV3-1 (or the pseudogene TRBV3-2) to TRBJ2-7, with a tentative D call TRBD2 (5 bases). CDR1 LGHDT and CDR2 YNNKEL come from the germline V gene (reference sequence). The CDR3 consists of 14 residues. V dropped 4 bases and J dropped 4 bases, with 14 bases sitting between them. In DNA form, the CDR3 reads TGTGCCAGCAGCCGGGCGGGCCAAGGATACGAGCAGTACTTC. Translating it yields CASSRAGQGYEQYF.

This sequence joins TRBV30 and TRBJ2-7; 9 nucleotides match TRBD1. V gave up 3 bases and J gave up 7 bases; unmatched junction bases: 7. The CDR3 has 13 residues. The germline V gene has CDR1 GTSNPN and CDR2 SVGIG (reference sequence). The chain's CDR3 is CAWRPSGTGEQYF. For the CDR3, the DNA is TGTGCCTGGAGACCCTCCGGGACAGGGGAGCAGTACTTC.

In DNA, the CDR3 is TGTGCCAGCAGCATGGGACAGGGCAATTCACCCCTCCACTTT. This translates into CASSMGQGNSPLHF. The gene calls are TRBV7-9 and TRBJ1-6; 9 bases fit TRBD1. This CDR3 comprises 14 residues. V shed 5 bases, J shed 7 bases, and the junction held 3 bases outside the gene matches. CDR1 is SEHNR and CDR2 is FQNEAQ in the germline V gene (reference sequence).

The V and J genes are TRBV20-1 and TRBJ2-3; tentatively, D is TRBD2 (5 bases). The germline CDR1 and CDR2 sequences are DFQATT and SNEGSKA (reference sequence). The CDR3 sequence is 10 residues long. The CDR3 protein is CSGIIDTQYF. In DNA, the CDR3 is TGCAGCGGGATTATAGATACGCAGTATTTT.

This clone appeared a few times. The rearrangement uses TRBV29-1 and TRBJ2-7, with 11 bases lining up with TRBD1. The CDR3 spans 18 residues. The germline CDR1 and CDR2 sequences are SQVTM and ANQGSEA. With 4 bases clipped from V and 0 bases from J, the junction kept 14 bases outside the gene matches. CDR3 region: CSVVGQGAGSGLSYEQYF. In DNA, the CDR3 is TGCAGCGTTGTCGGACAGGGGGCTGGCAGCGGCCTCTCCTACGAGCAGTACTTC.

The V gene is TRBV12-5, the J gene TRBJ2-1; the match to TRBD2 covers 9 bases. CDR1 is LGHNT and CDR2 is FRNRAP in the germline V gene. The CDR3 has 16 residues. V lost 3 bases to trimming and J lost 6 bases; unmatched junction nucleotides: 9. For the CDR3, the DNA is TGTGCTAGTGGTTTTTCGGCTAGCGGGGACCCCAATGAGCAGTTCTTC. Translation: CASGFSASGDPNEQFF.

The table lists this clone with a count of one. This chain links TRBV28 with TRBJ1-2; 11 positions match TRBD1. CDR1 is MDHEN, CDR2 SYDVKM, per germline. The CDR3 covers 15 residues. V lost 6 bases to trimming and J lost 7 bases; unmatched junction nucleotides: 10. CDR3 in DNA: TGTGCCAGCAGGAGAACTCGGACAGGGGGCAGTGGCTACACCTTC. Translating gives CASRRTRTGGSGYTF.

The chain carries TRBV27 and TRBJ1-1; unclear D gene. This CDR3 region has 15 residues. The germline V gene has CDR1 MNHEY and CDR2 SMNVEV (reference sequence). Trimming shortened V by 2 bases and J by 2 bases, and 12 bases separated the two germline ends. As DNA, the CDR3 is TGTGCCAGCAGTTTAAATCCCGGAGGTAACACTGAAGCTTTCTTT. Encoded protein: CASSLNPGGNTEAFF.